Sequencing of this T cell receptor delta chain was carried out in a study of γδ T cells in repeated Plasmodium falciparum infection. Overall study: Each infection was followed by sampling at 21 days, plus baseline and some pre-infection draws. Findings and caveats of the study: One small rural Malian village, predominantly a single ethnic group, supplied the cohort. Vdelta2-negative gammadelta repertoires appeared less diverse and less shared in Malian than Australian children.

TRG and TRD sequences were obtained from every sorted gammadelta sample. TCRdb re-called clones from the multiplex PCR reads using CATT. The repertoire holds tens of thousands of delta-chain clones, with less than 1% as singletons. Points on this clone: Its antigen is not known. The protein recorded in TCRdb matches a much larger clone and deviates from this DNA's translation at residue 14, suggesting a read error; the protein here is obtained by translating the DNA.

Vgamma9/Vdelta2+ and Vdelta2-negative gammadelta T cells were flow-sorted from PBMC for bulk sequencing. The CDR3 runs to 16 residues. CDR1 is GEAIGNYY, CDR2 EKD, per germline. This clonotype was sampled from a pool of human donors (malaria-infected and uninfected, not separated). Input material: gamma-delta T cells from blood. The V gene call is TRDV2, and the J gene call is absent; the table's D call of TRDD3 was not tested on the DNA. The CDR3 nucleotides are TGTGCCTGTGATCCCCTTGGTGGGGGTCACACCGATAAACACATCTTT. It is translated as CACDPLGGGHTDKHIF.